This is a list of T cell receptor beta chains from one sample in a study of cytotoxic CD8 clonotypes in ibrutinib-treated CLL. Sequenced by immunoSEQ multiplex PCR; TCRdb stores in-frame clones only, minus some. This sample has 150,000 to 200,000 clones, with about 88% found just once. The sample was PBMCs, taken at disease progression, from a patient treated with ibrutinib. The receptors were sampled from a human donor with chronic lymphocytic leukemia. Both conserved end residues are part of each CDR3. The size field is filled for only some rows; it gives once, few, many or a size class.

>TRBJ1-4|NA|TRBV7-9
CASSQTGVVEKLFF
>TRBJ1-4|NA|TRBV5-8
CASSLAGGTNEKLFF
>TRBJ2-3|NA|TRBV7-2
CANRGEASTDTQYF
>TRBJ2-7|NA|TRBV6-6
CASSDRVNEQYF
>TRBJ2-1|NA|TRBV7-2
CASSLVRAPYNEQFF
>TRBJ1-4|NA|TRBV9
CASSGGGTTNEKLFF
>TRBJ2-5|NA|TRBV5-6
CASSLYGGQETQYF
>TRBJ2-5|NA|TRBV7-9
CASSLSTRGRRETQYF
>TRBJ2-7|NA|TRBV27
CASRSVGSPALYEQYF
>TRBJ2-1|NA|TRBV11-1
CASSLWDISGSGVNNEQFF
>TRBJ2-2|NA|TRBV11-3
CASSLGDRALSTGELFF
>TRBJ1-2|NA|TRBV12-1
CASSSRARQGNDNYGYTF
>TRBJ2-5|NA|TRBV29-1
CSSGAGGEETQYF
>TRBJ2-1|NA|TRBV30
CAWSVLGWLGGKDNEQFF
>TRBJ1-1|NA|TRBV5-6
CASSLSGTKAFF
>TRBJ1-1|once|TRBV2
CASSGDRVGVEAFF
>TRBJ1-5|NA|TRBV27
CASSSQGGQPQHF
>TRBJ2-7|NA|TRBV19
CASPLRQGQPSYEQYF
>TRBJ2-7|NA|TRBV11-2
CASSLGAAAYEQYF
>TRBJ2-1|NA|TRBV11-2
CASSFLALAGAYEQFF
>TRBJ1-1|NA|TRBV30
CAWKYGTHGTEAFF
>TRBJ2-2|NA|TRBV30
CAWSVNGGLAGVWGGTGELFF
>TRBJ2-1|NA|TRBV29-1
CSVVPLTGVNNEQFF
>TRBJ1-1|few|TRBV10-3
CASSGGLTEAFF
>TRBJ2-3|NA|TRBV6-5
CASSGPSPDTQYF
>TRBJ2-3|once|TRBV9
CASSVGGSYTDTQYF
>TRBJ2-3|NA|TRBV11-1
CASSLTVSTDTQYF
>TRBJ2-3|NA|TRBV9
CASSVGGAGDTQYF
>TRBJ1-2|NA|TRBV19
CASSMAPGSYGYTF
>TRBJ2-3|NA|TRBV2
CASSTDRKNTDTQYF
>TRBJ2-1|NA|TRBV9
CASSVEAAGGLNEQFF
>TRBJ1-2|NA|TRBV19
CASSIGPTGYTF